The 30 T cell receptor beta chains in this list originate from one sample, sequenced in a study of CD8+CD57+ T cells in acquired aplastic anemia. An expansion of CD8+CD57+ cells by flow cytometry had been shown in patients chosen for sequencing. TCR beta VDJ and CDR3 were profiled, and genomic DNA was the template. TCRdb fed the reads into MiXCR, producing one record per CDR3 protein. This table has 310,000 or so distinct CDR3 sequences, about three fifths appearing once. The sample was sorted CD4+, CD8+, or CD8+CD57+ T cells (not recorded which) from PBMCs. The receptor set was obtained from a human donor with aplastic anemia.

This chain uses TRBV5-1 with TRBJ2-7; perhaps TRBD1 as D (5 bases). Trimming took off 4 bases at V and 5 bases at J, with 19 bases between the two ends. The CDR3 consists of 15 residues. In germline, CDR1 is SGHRS, CDR2 YFSETQ. The DNA of the CDR3 is TGCGCCAGCAGCCCTAGGCAGGGCGCTTGGGACGAGCAGTACTTC. It codes for CASSPRQGAWDEQYF.

This clonotype was picked up many times. The chain recombines TRBV20-1 with TRBJ2-5; 12 nucleotides line up with TRBD2. In germline, CDR1 is DFQATT, CDR2 SNEGSKA (reference sequence). This CDR3 comprises 15 residues. Trimming at V came to 6 bases and at J to 2 bases, leaving 7 bases not matched to a gene. The CDR3 region is CSAQTSGSIQETQYF. The CDR3 nucleotides read TGCAGTGCCCAGACTAGCGGGAGCATTCAAGAGACCCAGTACTTC.

The chain is built from TRBV2 and TRBJ1-5; D gene ambiguous. The V gene lost 3 bases and the J gene lost 4 bases, with 7 bases spanning the gap. The CDR3 loop spans 13 amino acids. Germline V gives CDR1 SNHLY, CDR2 FYNNEI. As DNA, the CDR3 is TGTGCCAGCAGTGATGACCAAAATCAGCCCCAGCATTTT. Translated: CASSDDQNQPQHF.

The gene calls are TRBV18 and TRBJ2-1; D unclear. This CDR3 comprises 13 residues. Trimming took off 6 bases at V and 8 bases at J, with 14 bases between the two ends. CDR1 KGHSH and CDR2 LQKENI come from the germline V gene. CDR3 protein: CASSSGPPDEQFF. The CDR3 bases are TGTGCCAGCTCGTCCGGGCCTCCGGATGAGCAGTTCTTC.

The rearrangement links TRBV29-1 to TRBJ1-2; 7 bases agree with TRBD1. The V and J ends lost 4 bases and 2 bases, in that order; junction bases with no gene match: 4. CDR1 is SQVTM and CDR2 is ANQGSEA in the germline V gene. The length of the CDR3 is 13 residues. Here the CDR3 reads CSVADRLNYGYTF. The DNA of the CDR3 is TGCAGCGTTGCGGACAGGCTAAACTATGGCTACACCTTC.

The V gene is TRBV30, the J gene TRBJ1-2, with 8 bases matching TRBD1. The CDR3 consists of 14 residues. V lost 5 bases, J lost 4 bases, and 9 bases stayed unmatched. Per germline, CDR1 GTSNPN and CDR2 SVGIG (reference sequence). The CDR3, as DNA: TGTGCCTGGTGGAGGGGCAGGGGGCTCTATGGCTACACCTTC. Translated: CAWWRGRGLYGYTF.

The chain links TRBV5-4 to TRBJ2-7; maybe TRBD1 (6 bases). The CDR3 totals 14 residues. Germline CDR1 SGHNT, CDR2 YYREEE (reference sequence). V was pared by 2 bases and J by 4 bases, with 13 bases between. CDR3 nucleotides: TGTGCCAGCAGCTTAACGGGACAAGAGTACGAGCAGTACTTC. Translating gives CASSLTGQEYEQYF.

This chain links TRBV2 with TRBJ2-2, with 9 bases fitting TRBD1. The CDR3 covers 17 residues. Germline loops: CDR1 SNHLY, CDR2 FYNNEI. Unmatched junction bases numbered 8, after V lost 4 bases and J lost 2 bases. CDR3 sequence: CASSAVQGASNTGELFF. In DNA form, the CDR3 reads TGTGCCAGCAGTGCAGTACAGGGGGCATCCAACACCGGGGAGCTGTTTTTT.

This clonotype was picked up many times. The chain has TRBV20-1 and TRBJ1-5, with D possibly TRBD1 on 6 matching bases. V lost 2 bases and J lost 2, with 13 bases in between. CDR3 length equals 15 residues. CDR1 and CDR2 from the germline V gene are DFQATT and SNEGSKA (reference sequence). The CDR3 sequence: CSARRGATGNQPQHF. CDR3 bases: TGCAGTGCTAGACGGGGGGCGACGGGCAATCAGCCCCAGCATTTT.

This chain links TRBV7-2 with TRBJ2-5, with TRBD1 identical over 8 bases. V lost 5 bases to trimming and J lost 4 bases; unmatched junction nucleotides: 3. Germline V gene data show CDR1 as SGHTA and CDR2 as FQGNSA. The CDR3 totals 13 residues. The CDR3 region has the DNA TGTGCCAGCAGCCGGGACAGGAGAGAGACCCAGTACTTC. Its translation: CASSRDRRETQYF.

The rearrangement links TRBV10-2 to TRBJ1-1; 9 nucleotides line up with TRBD1. CDR1 is WSHSY, CDR2 SAAADI, per germline. The V segment lost 6 bases and the J segment 3 bases; nucleotides outside the gene matches: 8. The CDR3 has 15 residues. CDR3 in DNA: TGCGCCAGCAGCAGGGGGACAGGGTTTGACACTGAAGCTTTCTTT. As protein: CASSRGTGFDTEAFF.

This clonotype was counted only a few times. The chain employs TRBV7-8 and TRBJ1-1; no clear D gene. Trimming shortened V by 5 bases and J by 6 bases, and 7 bases separated the two germline ends. CDR3 length equals 11 residues. Germline V gives CDR1 SGHVS, CDR2 FQNEAQ. The CDR3 protein is CASSAQAEAFF. The CDR3 DNA is TGTGCCAGCAGCGCGCAGGCTGAAGCTTTCTTT.

This clonotype showed up just a few times. The gene calls are TRBV7-9 and TRBJ1-2, with D possibly TRBD1 on 5 matching bases. Trimming removed 1 base at V and 10 bases at J, with 7 bases between. Germline CDR1 SEHNR, CDR2 FQNEAQ (reference sequence). This CDR3 contains 11 residues. The DNA for the CDR3 is TGTGCCAGCAGCTTAGTGGGGACCTACACCTTC. It specifies CASSLVGTYTF. Full variable domain (rest looked up from reference TRBV7-9 and TRBJ1-2): DTGVSQNPRHKITKRGQNVTFRCDPISEHNRLYWYRQTLGQGPEFLTYFQNEAQLEKSRLLSDRFSAERPKGSFSTLEIQRTEQGDSAMYLCASSLVGTYTFGSGTRLTVV.

This clonotype was recorded a few times. V and J are TRBV24-1 and TRBJ2-7, with 8 bases fitting TRBD1. V shed 4 bases, J shed 6 bases, and the junction held 4 bases outside the gene matches. The CDR3 contains 13 residues. The germline V gene has CDR1 KGHDR and CDR2 SFDVKD. The CDR3 DNA is TGTGCCACCAGTGAGTTTGACAGGGGCGAGCAGTACTTC. It is translated as CATSEFDRGEQYF.

This clonotype was found many times. Relative to the germline gene, one junction end is altered; a read error may explain this. The J gene is TRBJ1-4, the V gene TRBV6-1, with D tentatively TRBD1 (5 bases). Germline values: CDR1 MNHNS, CDR2 SASEGT. This CDR3 comprises 12 residues. In DNA, the CDR3 is TGTGCCAGCAGTGAAGTGGGTGGGACGGCTTTGTTT. Its translation: CASSEVGGTALF.

The chain joins TRBV5-1 to TRBJ2-1, with 11 bases lining up with TRBD2. The CDR3 spans 15 residues. Per the germline V gene, CDR1 is SGHRS and CDR2 is YFSETQ. V trimming: 6 bases; J trimming: 8 bases; junction bases outside the gene matches: 10. Here the CDR3 reads CASTWRLAGSHEQFF. The CDR3 DNA sequence: TGCGCCAGCACTTGGCGACTAGCGGGGTCCCATGAGCAGTTCTTC. Together with reference TRBV5-1 and TRBJ2-1, the CDR3 gives the full variable domain: KAGVTQTPRYLIKTRGQQVTLSCSPISGHRSVSWYQQTPGQGLQFLFEYFSETQRNKGNFPGRFSGRQFSNSRSEMNVSTLELGDSALYLCASTWRLAGSHEQFFGPGTRLTVL.

The chain links TRBV7-6 to TRBJ1-1; D is perhaps TRBD1 (6 bases). Germline CDR1 is SGHVS and CDR2 is FNYEAQ. V was shortened by 0 bases and J by 0 bases, with 14 bases between the two germline ends. The CDR3 is 17 amino acids. The CDR3 loop is CASSLAETGPMNTEAFF. CDR3 sequence (DNA): TGTGCCAGCAGCTTAGCCGAGACAGGTCCTATGAACACTGAAGCTTTCTTT.

This chain joins TRBV29-1 and TRBJ2-7, with TRBD2 matching over 11 bases. Germline loops: CDR1 SQVTM, CDR2 ANQGSEA. This CDR3 region has 15 residues. The V segment lost 6 bases and the J segment 0 bases; nucleotides outside the gene matches: 7. Here the CDR3 DNA reads TGCAGCGTCGATGCTACTAGCGGGAGCTCCTACGAGCAGTACTTC. Translating it yields CSVDATSGSSYEQYF.

The chain has TRBV2 and TRBJ2-4; maybe TRBD1 (6 bases). Germline CDR1 reads SNHLY; CDR2 reads FYNNEI. V was pared by 5 bases and J by 0 bases, with 14 bases between. This CDR3 is built from 16 residues. CDR3 DNA: TGTGCCAGCAGTCCCGACAGGTCGCTAGCCAAAAACATTCAGTACTTC. It yields the protein CASSPDRSLAKNIQYF. The full variable domain, rest sourced from reference TRBV2 and TRBJ2-4, is EPEVTQTPSHQVTQMGQEVILRCVPISNHLYFYWYRQILGQKVEFLVSFYNNEISEKSEIFDDQFSVERPDGSNFTLKIRSTKLEDSAMYFCASSPDRSLAKNIQYFGAGTRLSVL.

The rearrangement links TRBV20-1 to TRBJ1-5; D not resolved. Per the germline V gene, CDR1 is DFQATT and CDR2 is SNEGSKA (reference sequence). The V end was cut by 4 bases, the J end by 3 bases, with 7 bases between. The CDR3 contains 12 residues. The CDR3 is CSANTANQPQHF. CDR3 DNA sequence: TGCAGTGCTAACACCGCCAATCAGCCCCAGCATTTT.

The CDR3 DNA follows: TGTGCTTTGGGGACAGCGAACACCGGGGAGCTGTTTTTT. As protein: CALGTANTGELFF. This sequence joins TRBV7-7 and TRBJ2-2; 7 bases map to TRBD1. Germline-derived CDR1 and CDR2 are SSHAT and FNYEAQ (reference sequence). The CDR3 is 13 amino acids.

Points on this clonotype: The junction departs from germline at one end; a sequencing error may be responsible. The chain couples TRBV12-3 or TRBV12-4 to TRBJ2-6; 9 bases line up with TRBD2. This CDR3 region has 12 residues. As DNA, the CDR3 is TGTGCCAGCAGCGCGGGGGGGCGGACTGAGGCTTTC. It yields the protein CASSAGGRTEAF.

The rearrangement uses TRBV2 and TRBJ2-1, with a weak D call TRBD1 (5 bases). V shed 8 bases and J shed 8 bases, with 13 bases lying between them. CDR3 length: 12 amino acids. CDR1 and CDR2 (germline): SNHLY, FYNNEI. The CDR3 region has the DNA TGTGCCAGCGGCATAATGACAGATGAGCAGTTCTTC. Its protein is CASGIMTDEQFF. The full variable domain, with the rest looked up from reference TRBV2 and TRBJ2-1, is EPEVTQTPSHQVTQMGQEVILRCVPISNHLYFYWYRQILGQKVEFLVSFYNNEISEKSEIFDDQFSVERPDGSNFTLKIRSTKLEDSAMYFCASGIMTDEQFFGPGTRLTVL.

The CDR3 is CASSQPGGLDPYGYTF. In DNA form, the CDR3 reads TGTGCCAGCAGCCAACCCGGCGGGTTGGACCCATATGGCTACACCTTC. The chain is built from TRBV27 and TRBJ1-2; D gene uncertain. The CDR3 length is 16 residues. Germline CDR1 reads MNHEY; CDR2 reads SMNVEV (reference sequence). V was shortened by 6 bases and J by 5 bases, with 22 bases between the two germline ends.

This clonotype was seen repeatedly, ten times or more. The chain carries TRBV7-3 and TRBJ2-2; no firm D call. This CDR3 contains 12 residues. The V end lost 1 base, the J end lost 7 bases, and 4 bases lay between the germline ends. Per germline, CDR1 SGHTA and CDR2 FQGTGA. The CDR3 loop is CASSLRGGELFF. As DNA, the CDR3 is TGTGCCAGCAGCTTAAGAGGCGGGGAGCTGTTTTTT.

The chain carries TRBV7-9 and TRBJ2-7; the D is unclear. Germline CDR1 SEHNR, CDR2 FQNEAQ (reference sequence). The V gene lost 3 bases and the J gene lost 0 bases, with 6 bases spanning the gap. There are 13 residues in the CDR3. The CDR3 DNA sequence: TGTGCCAGCAGCTTCTCATTCTCCTACGAGCAGTACTTC. Encoded protein: CASSFSFSYEQYF.

This clonotype was recorded a few times. The V and J genes are TRBV20-1 and TRBJ2-2; D not resolved. The CDR3 runs 11 residues. Germline V gives CDR1 DFQATT, CDR2 SNEGSKA (reference sequence). The CDR3 DNA reads as TGCAGCGCTCGAGGCACCGGGGAGCTGTTTTTT. Its translation: CSARGTGELFF.

The gene calls are TRBV10-3 and TRBJ2-2, with a possible D match to TRBD2 (6 bases). The germline CDR1 and CDR2 sequences are ENHRY and SYGVKD. V was pared by 6 bases and J by 3 bases, with 11 bases between. The CDR3 runs to 14 residues. The CDR3 coding sequence is TGTGCCATCAGAGGAGGGGCTGACACCGGGGAGCTGTTTTTT. It translates to CAIRGGADTGELFF.

This clonotype appeared a single time. Mismatch with germline at one junction end may stem from a read error. The chain has TRBV10-3 and TRBJ1-5; D is possibly TRBD1 (5 bases). The germline V gene encodes CDR1 ENHRY and CDR2 SYGVKD. The CDR3 extends over 15 amino acids. CDR3 in amino acids: CASSWGGYSNQPQHF. CDR3 DNA: TGTGCCAGCAGTTGGGGGGGTTATAGCAATCAGCCCCAGCATTTT.

The gene calls are TRBV24-1 and TRBJ1-2; 10 bases are shared with TRBD1. CDR3 size: 13 residues. The junction had 2 bases not matched to a gene; V was cut back by 4 bases and J by 7 bases. Germline V gene data show CDR1 as KGHDR and CDR2 as SFDVKD. The DNA for the CDR3 is TGTGCCACCAGTGAAAGACAGGGGGCTGGCTACACCTTC. It yields the protein CATSERQGAGYTF.